This TCR beta chain was profiled in a study of blood T cells in healthy people across ages. A second PCR of 7 to 11 cycles used a sample-barcoded 5' primer and a J-beta primer mix. TCRdb re-called the 5' RACE reads through MiXCR, storing one row per CDR3 protein. The sample holds some 710,000 distinct CDR3 sequences, about half seen once. The CDR3 extends over 15 amino acids. The junction had 6 bases not matched to a gene; V was cut back by 6 bases and J by 5 bases. From germline, CDR1 is MNHNS and CDR2 SASEGT. The chain uses TRBV6-1 and TRBJ2-2, with TRBD1 identical over 10 bases. Sample: blood. This TCR was sampled from a man at least 80 years old in good health. Written as DNA, the CDR3 is TGTGCCAGCAGCACCGGGACAGGGGAGACCGGGGAGCTGTTTTTT. Translating it yields CASSTGTGETGELFF.